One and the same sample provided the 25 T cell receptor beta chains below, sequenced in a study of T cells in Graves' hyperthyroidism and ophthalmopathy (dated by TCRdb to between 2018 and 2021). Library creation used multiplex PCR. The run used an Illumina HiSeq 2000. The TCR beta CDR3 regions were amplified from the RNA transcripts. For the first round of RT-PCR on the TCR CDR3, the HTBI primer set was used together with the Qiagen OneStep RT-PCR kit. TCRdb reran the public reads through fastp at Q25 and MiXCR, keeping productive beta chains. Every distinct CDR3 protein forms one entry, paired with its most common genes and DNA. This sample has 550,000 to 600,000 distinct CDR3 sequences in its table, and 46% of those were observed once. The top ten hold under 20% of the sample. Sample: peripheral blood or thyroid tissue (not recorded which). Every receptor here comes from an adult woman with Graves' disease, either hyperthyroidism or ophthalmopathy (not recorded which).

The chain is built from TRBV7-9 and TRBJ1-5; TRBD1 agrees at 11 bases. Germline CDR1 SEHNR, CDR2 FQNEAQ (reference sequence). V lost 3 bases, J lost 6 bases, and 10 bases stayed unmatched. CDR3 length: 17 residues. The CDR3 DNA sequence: TGTGCCAGCAGCTTTGGCCCGGGACAGGGGGTTCGTCAGCCCCAGCATTTT. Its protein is CASSFGPGQGVRQPQHF.

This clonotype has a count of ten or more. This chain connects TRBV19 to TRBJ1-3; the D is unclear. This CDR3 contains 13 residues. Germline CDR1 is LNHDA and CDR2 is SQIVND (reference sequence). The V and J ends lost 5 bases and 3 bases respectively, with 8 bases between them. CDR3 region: CASSSSHGNTIYF. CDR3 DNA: TGTGCCAGTAGTTCCAGTCATGGAAACACCATATATTTT.

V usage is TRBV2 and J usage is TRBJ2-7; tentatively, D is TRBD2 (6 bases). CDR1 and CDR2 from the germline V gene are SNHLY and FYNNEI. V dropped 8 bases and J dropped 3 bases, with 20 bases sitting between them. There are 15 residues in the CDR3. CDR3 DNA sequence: TGTGCCAGCCTACCTAACGGGGCGCGGGGCTACGAGCAGTACTTC. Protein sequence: CASLPNGARGYEQYF.

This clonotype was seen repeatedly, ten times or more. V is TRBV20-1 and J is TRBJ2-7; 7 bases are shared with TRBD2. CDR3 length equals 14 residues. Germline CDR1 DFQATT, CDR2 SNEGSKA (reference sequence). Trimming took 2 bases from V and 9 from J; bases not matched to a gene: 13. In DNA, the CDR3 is TGCAGTGCTAGAAGGGACTATCTAACCCTTGGGCAGTACTTC. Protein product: CSARRDYLTLGQYF.

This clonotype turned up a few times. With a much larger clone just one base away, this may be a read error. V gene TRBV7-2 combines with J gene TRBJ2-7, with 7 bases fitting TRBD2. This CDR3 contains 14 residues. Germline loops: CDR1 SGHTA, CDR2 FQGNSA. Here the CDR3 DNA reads TGTGCCGGCAGCCTCGGGAGGCTCTCCTACGAGCAGTACTTC. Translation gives CAGSLGRLSYEQYF. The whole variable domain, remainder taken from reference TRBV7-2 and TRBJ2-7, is GAGVSQSPSNKVTEKGKDVELRCDPISGHTALYWYRQSLGQGLEFLIYFQGNSAPDKSGLPSDRFSAERTGGSVSTLTIQRTQQEDSAVYLCAGSLGRLSYEQYFGPGTRLTVT.

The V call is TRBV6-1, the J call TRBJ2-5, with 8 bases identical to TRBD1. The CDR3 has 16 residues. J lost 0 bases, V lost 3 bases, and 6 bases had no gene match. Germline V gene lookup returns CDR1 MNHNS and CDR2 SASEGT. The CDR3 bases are TGTGCCAGCAGTGAGTTTGGGACAGGCCACCAAGAGACCCAGTACTTC. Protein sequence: CASSEFGTGHQETQYF.

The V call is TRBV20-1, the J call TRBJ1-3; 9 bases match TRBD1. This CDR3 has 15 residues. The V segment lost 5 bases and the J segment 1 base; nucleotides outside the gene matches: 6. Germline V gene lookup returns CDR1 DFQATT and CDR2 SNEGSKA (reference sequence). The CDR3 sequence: CSASRGTGSGNTIYF. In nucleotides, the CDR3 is TGCAGTGCTTCCCGCGGGACAGGGTCTGGAAACACCATATATTTT.

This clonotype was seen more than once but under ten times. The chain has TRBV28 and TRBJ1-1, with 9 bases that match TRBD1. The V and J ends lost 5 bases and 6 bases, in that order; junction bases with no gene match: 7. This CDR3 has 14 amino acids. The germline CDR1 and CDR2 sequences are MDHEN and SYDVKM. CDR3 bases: TGTGCCAGCAGTATAACCGGGACAGGGCCTGAAGCTTTCTTT. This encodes CASSITGTGPEAFF.

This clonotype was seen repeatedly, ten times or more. CDR3 sequence reads: CASNHQGRNEKLFF. CDR3 coding DNA: TGTGCCAGCAATCATCAAGGGCGGAATGAAAAACTGTTTTTT. V gene TRBV6-1 combines with J gene TRBJ1-4, with D unresolved. The CDR3 consists of 14 residues. V lost 7 bases to trimming and J lost 5 bases, with 14 bases between them. Germline CDR1 is MNHNS and CDR2 is SASEGT.

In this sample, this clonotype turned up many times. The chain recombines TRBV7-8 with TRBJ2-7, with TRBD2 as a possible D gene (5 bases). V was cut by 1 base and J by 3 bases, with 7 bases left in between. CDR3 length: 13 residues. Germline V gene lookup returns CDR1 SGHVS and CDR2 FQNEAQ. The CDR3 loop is CASSLDGNYEQYF. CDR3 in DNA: TGTGCCAGCAGCTTAGACGGGAACTACGAGCAGTACTTC.

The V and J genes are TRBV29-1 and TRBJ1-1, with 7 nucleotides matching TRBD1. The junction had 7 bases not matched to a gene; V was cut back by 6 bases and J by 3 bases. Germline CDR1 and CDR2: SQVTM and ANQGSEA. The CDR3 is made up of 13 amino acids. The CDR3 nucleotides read TGCAGCGTCGTCACCAGGGGGGACACTGAAGCTTTCTTT. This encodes CSVVTRGDTEAFF. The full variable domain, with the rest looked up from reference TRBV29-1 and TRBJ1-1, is SAVISQKPSRDICQRGTSLTIQCQVDSQVTMMFWYRQQPGQSLTLIATANQGSEATYESGFVIDKFPISRPNLTFSTLTVSNMSPEDSSIYLCSVVTRGDTEAFFGQGTRLTVV.

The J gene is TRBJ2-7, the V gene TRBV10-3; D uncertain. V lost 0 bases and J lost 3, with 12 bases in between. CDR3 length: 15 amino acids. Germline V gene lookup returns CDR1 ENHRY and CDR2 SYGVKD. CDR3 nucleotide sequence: TGTGCCATCAGTGAGTCGAGTCAGGCGTTCTACGAGCAGTACTTC. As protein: CAISESSQAFYEQYF.

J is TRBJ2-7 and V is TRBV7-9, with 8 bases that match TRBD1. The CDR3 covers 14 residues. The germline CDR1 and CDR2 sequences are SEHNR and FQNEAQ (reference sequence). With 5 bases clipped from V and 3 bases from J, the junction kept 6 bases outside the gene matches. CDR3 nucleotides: TGTGCCAGCAGCACACGGGGACAGGACTACGAGCAGTACTTC. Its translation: CASSTRGQDYEQYF.

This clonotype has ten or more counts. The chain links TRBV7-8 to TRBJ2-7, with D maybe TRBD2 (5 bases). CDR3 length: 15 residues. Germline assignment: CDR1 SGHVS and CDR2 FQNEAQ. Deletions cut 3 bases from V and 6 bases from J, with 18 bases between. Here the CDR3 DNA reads TGTGCCAGCAGCTTGCGTGGGCGGGTTTCTGCCGAGCAGTACTTC. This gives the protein CASSLRGRVSAEQYF.

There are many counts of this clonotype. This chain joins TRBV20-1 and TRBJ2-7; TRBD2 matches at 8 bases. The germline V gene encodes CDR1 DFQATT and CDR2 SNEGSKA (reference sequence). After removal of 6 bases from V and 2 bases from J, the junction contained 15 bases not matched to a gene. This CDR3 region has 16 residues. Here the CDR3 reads CSAPNPQGLDPYEQYF. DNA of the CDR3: TGCAGTGCCCCCAATCCCCAGGGACTAGACCCCTACGAGCAGTACTTC.

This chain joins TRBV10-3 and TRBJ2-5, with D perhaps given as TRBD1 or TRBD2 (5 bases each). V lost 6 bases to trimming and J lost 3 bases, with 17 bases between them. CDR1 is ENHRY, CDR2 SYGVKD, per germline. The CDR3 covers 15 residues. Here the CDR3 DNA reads TGTGCCATCAGCCGCGTCGGGACCGGGGAAGAGACCCAGTACTTC. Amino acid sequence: CAISRVGTGEETQYF.

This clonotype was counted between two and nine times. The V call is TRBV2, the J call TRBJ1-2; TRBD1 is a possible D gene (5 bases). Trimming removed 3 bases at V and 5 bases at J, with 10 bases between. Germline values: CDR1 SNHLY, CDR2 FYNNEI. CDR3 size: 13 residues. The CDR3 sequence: CASSDETGYGYTF. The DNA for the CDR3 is TGTGCCAGCAGTGATGAAACAGGATATGGCTACACCTTC. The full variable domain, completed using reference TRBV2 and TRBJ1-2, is EPEVTQTPSHQVTQMGQEVILRCVPISNHLYFYWYRQILGQKVEFLVSFYNNEISEKSEIFDDQFSVERPDGSNFTLKIRSTKLEDSAMYFCASSDETGYGYTFGSGTRLTVV.

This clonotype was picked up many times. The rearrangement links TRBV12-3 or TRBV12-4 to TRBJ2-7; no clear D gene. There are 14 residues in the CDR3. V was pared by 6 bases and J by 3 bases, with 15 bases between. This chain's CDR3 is CASSAVSGRYEQYF. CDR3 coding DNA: TGTGCCAGCAGCGCCGTATCAGGACGCTACGAGCAGTACTTC.

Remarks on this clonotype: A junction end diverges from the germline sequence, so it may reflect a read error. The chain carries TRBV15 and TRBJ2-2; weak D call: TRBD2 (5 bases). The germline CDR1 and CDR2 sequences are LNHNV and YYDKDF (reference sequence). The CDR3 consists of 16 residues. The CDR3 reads CATSRADAAITGKLFF. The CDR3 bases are TGTGCCACCAGCAGAGCTGATGCCGCCATCACCGGGAAGCTGTTTTTT.

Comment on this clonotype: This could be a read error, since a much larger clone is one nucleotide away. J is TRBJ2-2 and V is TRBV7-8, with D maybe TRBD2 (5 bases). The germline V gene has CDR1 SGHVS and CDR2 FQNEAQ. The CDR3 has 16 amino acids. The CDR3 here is CASSPKRIPNTGELSF. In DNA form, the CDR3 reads TGTGCCAGCAGCCCGAAGCGCATACCGAACACCGGGGAGCTGTCTTTT.

CDR3 region: CSASDDGTGMFF. In DNA, the CDR3 is TGCAGTGCCTCGGATGATGGGACAGGGATGTTTTTT. This sequence joins TRBV20-1 and TRBJ1-4, with 9 bases identical to TRBD1. The germline V gene has CDR1 DFQATT and CDR2 SNEGSKA (reference sequence). The CDR3 covers 12 residues. The trim removed 6 bases at V and 15 bases at J, leaving 11 bases unmatched.

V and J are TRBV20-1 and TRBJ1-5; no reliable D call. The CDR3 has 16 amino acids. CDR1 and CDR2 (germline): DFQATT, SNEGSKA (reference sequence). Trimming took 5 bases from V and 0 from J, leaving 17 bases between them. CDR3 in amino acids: CSAWRAELHSNQPQHF. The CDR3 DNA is TGCAGTGCTTGGAGAGCAGAGTTACATAGCAATCAGCCCCAGCATTTT.

The CDR3 DNA reads as TGTGCCAGCAGGGGGACAGCACCGATGACCCAGTACTTC. It is translated as CASRGTAPMTQYF. This rearrangement joins TRBV12-3 or TRBV12-4 to TRBJ2-5; TRBD1 matches at 7 bases. J was trimmed by 7 bases and V by 6 bases; bases with no gene match: 8. This CDR3 has 13 amino acids.

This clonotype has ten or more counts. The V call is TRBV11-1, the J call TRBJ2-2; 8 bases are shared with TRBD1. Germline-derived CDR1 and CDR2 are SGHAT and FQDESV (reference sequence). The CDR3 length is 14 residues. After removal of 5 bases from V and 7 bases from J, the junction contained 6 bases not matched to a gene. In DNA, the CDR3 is TGTGCCAGCAGCCGCAGGGGGCATGGCGGGGAGCTGTTTTTT. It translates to CASSRRGHGGELFF.

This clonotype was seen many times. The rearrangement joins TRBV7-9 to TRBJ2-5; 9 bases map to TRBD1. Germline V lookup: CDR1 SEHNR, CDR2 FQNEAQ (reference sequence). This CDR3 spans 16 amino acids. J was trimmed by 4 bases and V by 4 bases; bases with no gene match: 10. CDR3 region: CASSSRDRDRGETQYF. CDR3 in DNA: TGTGCCAGCAGCTCCCGGGACAGGGATCGGGGAGAGACCCAGTACTTC.